Listed here are 3 T cell receptor beta chains from one sample, sequenced in a study of cytomegalovirus exposure and HLA in healthy donors. The PCR was carried out with 60 Vbeta primers and 13 Jbeta primers. The method was immunoSEQ multiplex PCR; TCRdb's version includes in-frame clones alone and lacks a portion of them. This sample's table has roughly 55,000 clones. The sample was PBMCs. The receptor source for this set is a man aged 50 to 59 in good health and CMV-seropositive.

The chain recombines TRBV30 with TRBJ2-5, with 10 nucleotides matching TRBD1. Looked up from germline, CDR1 is GTSNPN and CDR2 is SVGIG (reference sequence). V lost 1 base to trimming and J lost 5 bases; unmatched junction nucleotides: 4. This CDR3 is built from 14 residues. The CDR3 coding sequence is TGTGCCTGGAGTGGGACAGGGGGGTGGGAGACCCAGTACTTC. Translated: CAWSGTGGWETQYF.

The chain employs TRBV18 and TRBJ1-5; D perhaps matches TRBD1 (5 bases). Per germline, CDR1 KGHSH and CDR2 LQKENI. V lost 3 bases, J lost 0 bases, and 6 bases lay in between. The CDR3 spans 14 residues. CDR3 sequence: CASSPQGSNQPQHF. The DNA for the CDR3 is TGTGCCAGCTCACCGCAGGGTAGCAATCAGCCCCAGCATTTT.

The chain combines TRBV4-1 with TRBJ2-7; perhaps TRBD2 as D (6 bases). The germline V gene encodes CDR1 MGHRA and CDR2 YSYEKL. The CDR3 length is 16 residues. V dropped 3 bases and J dropped 1 base, with 16 bases sitting between them. The CDR3 sequence is CASSQGPGLASYEQYF. The CDR3, as DNA: TGCGCCAGCAGCCAGGGTCCGGGACTGGCATCCTACGAGCAGTACTTC.